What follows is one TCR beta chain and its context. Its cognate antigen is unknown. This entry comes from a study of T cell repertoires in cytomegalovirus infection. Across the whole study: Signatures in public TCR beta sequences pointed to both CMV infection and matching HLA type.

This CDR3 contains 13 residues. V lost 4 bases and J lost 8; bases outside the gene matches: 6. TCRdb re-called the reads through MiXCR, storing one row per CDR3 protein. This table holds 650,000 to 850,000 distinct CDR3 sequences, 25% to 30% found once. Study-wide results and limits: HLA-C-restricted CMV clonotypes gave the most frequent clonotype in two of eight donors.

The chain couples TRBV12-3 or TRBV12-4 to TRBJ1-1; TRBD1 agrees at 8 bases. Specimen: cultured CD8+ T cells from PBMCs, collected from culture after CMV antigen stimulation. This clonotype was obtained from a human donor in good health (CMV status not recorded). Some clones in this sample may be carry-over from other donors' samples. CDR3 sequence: CASSSRTGPEAFF. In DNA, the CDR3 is TGTGCCAGCAGTTCCCGGACAGGGCCAGAAGCTTTCTTT.